This TCR beta chain was captured in a study of OX40 agonist ivuxolimab in advanced cancers. Overall study: Patients got intravenous ivuxolimab at 0.01 to 10 mg/kg every 2 weeks. Patients undergoing dose escalation presented with hepatocellular carcinoma, melanoma, renal cell or head and neck cancer. From about 23 to 85 years was the age range, with a mean of about 54 years, and roughly 80% were male.

CDR1 is SGHTA and CDR2 is FQGTGA in the germline V gene. The CDR3 extends over 16 amino acids. Trimming pared 5 bases from V and 5 bases from J, leaving 19 bases between. With regard to this clone: Its antigen remains unidentified.

Some clones are missing from TCRdb's copy, which holds only in-frame ones; the method was immunoSEQ multiplex PCR. The table shows 50,000 to 65,000 clones, with roughly four fifths occurring only once. Study findings and constraints: Low clonal expansion, among the lowest seen, marked partial responders at 0.1-3.0 mg/kg.

The sequence was obtained from an adult with an advanced solid tumor such as melanoma, head and neck, liver or kidney cancer. The sequences come from CD4+ or CD8+ T cells sorted from blood, collected in a trial of the OX40 agonist ivuxolimab. The chain links TRBV7-3 to TRBJ2-1, with a weak D call TRBD1 (5 bases). The CDR3 protein is CASSLMSQGADNEQFF. CDR3 coding DNA: TGTGCCAGCAGCCTGATGTCGCAGGGTGCGGACAATGAGCAGTTCTTC.